This T cell receptor (beta chain) was sequenced during a study of cytomegalovirus exposure and HLA in healthy donors (dated by TCRdb to 2015 to 2018). Regarding the study in general: An earlier analysis of 587 of the donors reported under 300 Gb of sequence data and 117 million unique TCR beta sequences obtained from about 179 million T cells. Typing coverage varied by locus: about 620-640 donors for A, B, C, DRB1 and DQB1; roughly 510 for DQA1; about 600 for DPA1; roughly 450 for DPB1. A later analysis re-examined previously published TCR beta repertoires from 600 to 700 donors and added high-resolution HLA genotyping to investigate patterns of TCR occurrence. The T cell repertoires of several hundred subjects were profiled by immunosequencing and related to cytomegalovirus serostatus. Among the roughly 400 genotyped donors, around 81% belonged to the genetic ancestry cluster associated with self-reported Caucasian donors. An early release that covered around 590 HLA-typed donors contained approximately 300 gigabases of sequencing data and 85 million to 100 million unique TCR sequences. The study aimed to test whether cataloging public T cell receptors could reveal signatures of past pathogen exposure. Genome-wide SNP genotypes for about 60% of the roughly 670 donors were used in a later genetic analysis, which treated that subset as a discovery cohort. Donor age, sex, ethnicity and CMV serostatus were compiled alongside the repertoire data. The study combined high-throughput TCR immunosequencing, statistical association of individual TCRs with disease status, and machine learning to predict cytomegalovirus infection status. HLA typing covered class I and class II loci at four-digit resolution. Because of strong linkage in the cohort, five DR-DQ haplotypes were treated as single units for association and clustering. The later analysis used no new phenotypic data to find candidate immune exposures, relying instead on TCR beta sequences and their occurrence across donors. On average, roughly 200,000 unique TCR beta nucleotide sequences were sequenced per donor among 398 genotyped donors of the cohort, with 15% to 20% of those sequences being non-productive. In an earlier analysis of 500 to 650 of the donors, high-throughput TCR beta sequencing was used to judge whether each TCR beta V gene segment behaved as functional or pseudogenic. All discovery cohort repertoires had been generated on a single sequencing platform. Besides the first cohort of approximately 670 subjects, a separate validation cohort made up of roughly 120 different subjects was used. The full study reports these points: Across donors, most TCR sequences were observed very rarely, whereas some public TCRs were present in many individuals. In vitro tests confirmed that a few of the cytomegalovirus-associated TCR beta chains recognize cytomegalovirus antigens. The cohort was sequenced for TCR beta chains only, and without alpha or paired-chain data the features that could be detected were limited. According to a later analysis, most CMV-associated TCR beta chains appeared to be HLA-restricted, and the HLA associations seemed to be driven largely by CMV exposure. A later analysis found that TCR association rates varied across HLA loci, with DRB1 alleles showing the most associated TCRs and HLA-C alleles the fewest. Roughly uniform sequencing depth across donors was assumed in presence/absence analyses, although this assumption may not hold. In an earlier analysis of some 550 of the donors, most TCR beta V segments were observed in productive rearrangements about 87% or about 30% of the time, broadly matching IMGT annotations. The classifier was reported to diagnose cytomegalovirus status with high specificity and sensitivity in both the original and validation cohorts. Several of the top co-occurrence clusters appeared to be linked to parvovirus B19, influenza, CMV and Epstein-Barr virus, according to a later analysis. Linkage disequilibrium might explain the correlated functional status among segregating V segments, but an unknown experimental factor could not be ruled out. An association between a missense DCLRE1C variant and V-gene and J-gene trimming of TCR beta chains was found in a later genetic analysis and replicated in an independent cohort. The only immune exposure information available for the cohort was CMV serostatus. It was suggested by the authors that the approach could potentially be generalized to other disease states and immunological phenotypes. Because counts were too low, seventeen rarely observed V segments, including chromosome 9 orphons, were left out of the earlier analysis of several hundred of the donors. A cluster of highly shared sequence variants was judged likely to represent a technical artifact of the sequencing pipeline. When HLA alleles, especially DR and DQ, strongly co-occurred, TCR associations were difficult to assign to individual alleles. Some IMGT-functional V segments, including TRBV6-2 and TRBV6-3, could not be distinguished by the 87-base-pair reads and were therefore excluded. According to a later genetic analysis, donors in an Asian-associated ancestry cluster had fewer N-insertions in productive TCRs than the approximately 700-donor mean. At a false discovery rate of 0.05, a later analysis linked some 17,000 TCR beta sequences to specific HLA alleles. In a later analysis, HLA-associated TCR beta chains showed more clonal expansion and lower generation probabilities than non-associated chains that were equally common. The study gave a list of some 150 TCR beta chains associated with cytomegalovirus. A further reported finding was that TCR beta sequences accurately predicted the HLA-A and HLA-B alleles for most subjects in the first cohort. Because HLA typing was unavailable for some donors at each locus, only the typed subset was used in association tests.

Comment on this clone: Its antigen is not yet known.

The CDR3 covers 14 residues, taking in both the cysteine and the phenylalanine. Only CDR3 DNA is held: 42 bases, read in frame from base 1. From a lookup of the germline V gene (reference sequence), CDR1 and CDR2 are SEHNR and FQNEAQ. V ends up 2 bases short and J 7 bases short, with an unmatched junction base count of 6. Library creation used the immunoSEQ multiplex PCR assay. A mixture of 60 forward primers for TCR Vbeta segments and 13 reverse primers for TCR Jbeta segments was used in the multiplex PCR. Amplification of the CDR3 region of rearranged TCR beta genes was performed with a multiplex PCR assay on genomic DNA. The Illumina HiSeq System was used to sequence the amplified TCR beta libraries as 87-base-pair reads. The authors' pipeline ran thus. Across the 500 to 750 repertoires, a later analysis counted 75 million to 90 million unique TCR beta chains, roughly 11 million of which were shared by at least two donors. Raw reads were error-corrected and collapsed into unique sequences with a nearest-neighbor algorithm that merged closely related sequences to remove PCR and sequencing errors. CDR3 sequences were aligned to IMGT reference sequences to assign V, D and J gene segments. For a sequence to be retained, at least a six-nucleotide match to both a V gene segment and a J gene segment was required. Rearrangements were classified as productive when the CDR3 lacked stop codons and remained in frame with V and J, and all other rearrangements were classified as non-productive. CDR3 was defined according to IMGT convention as the region running from the second conserved V-encoded cysteine to the conserved J-encoded phenylalanine. In an earlier analysis of around 570 of the donors, sequences lacking an unambiguous match to a single V gene segment were excluded. In an earlier analysis of several hundred of the donors, V segments were called functional above 56.7% productive rearrangements and were called segregating when the between-donor standard deviation exceeded 5%. A statistical classification framework was built to diagnose cytomegalovirus status from the catalog of TCR beta chain sequences. In a later analysis, V and J genes were assigned by comparing TCR nucleotide sequences against IMGT/GENE-DB human TR gene sequences. A later analysis assigned CDR3 sequences and most-parsimonious VDJ recombination scenarios with the TCRdist pipeline. In a later analysis, every TCR beta chain was defined by the combination of its CDR3 amino acid sequence and its V-gene family, and reads without a unique V-gene family were dropped. To address suspected cross-contamination and a sequencing artifact, a later analysis removed several hundred highly shared, low-generation-probability nucleotide sequences. In a later analysis, a clonal expansion index was calculated for each public chain from normalized within-repertoire ranks of inferred template counts. A later analysis computed generation probabilities with a VDJ recombination model fitted to out-of-frame rearrangements, and checked the results against IGoR. Hypergeometric tests were used in a later analysis to score TCR-TCR, TCR-HLA and TCR-CMV co-occurrence, with a repertoire-size bias correction applied to the TCR pairs. In a later analysis, false discovery rates were estimated by permuting HLA or CMV assignments 20 times. In a later analysis, co-occurring TCRs were grouped using DBSCAN, with TCRdist sequence similarity added in when clustering inside HLA-allele-positive subsets. For co-occurrence clustering, repertoires with fewer than 30,000 or more than 120,000 public chains were excluded, along with a handful of repertoires with anomalous nucleotide sharing. TCRdb took over this immuneACCESS table, retaining in-frame rearrangements with V and J assigned. Such tables are incomplete; in checked studies, under half of the missing clones stem from an unresolved V gene, and the remainder is unexplained. Clone size and the V and J calls come from that table; the DNA yielded D and trimming. The sample's table lists a count of around 130,000 clones. 1.5% to 1.7% of the sample rests with the top ten.

The cohort comprised 670 or so healthy bone marrow donors. All cohort members were sampled while nominally healthy, although unrecorded immune exposures were likely present. The donor tested CMV seronegative and was one of the 352 seronegative cohort members. Each donor provided a peripheral blood sample, and peripheral blood mononuclear cells were used for TCR beta sequencing. The Qiagen DNeasy Blood Extraction Kit was used to extract genomic DNA from the blood cell samples. The sequenced sample was PBMCs. The sequence was obtained from a woman in her forties in good health and CMV-seronegative. The receptor chain draws on TRBV7-9 and TRBJ1-1; 8 nucleotides in the junction match TRBD1. The DNA sequence reads TGTGCCAGCAGCTTACCCTTCGGACAGGGTGAAGCTTTCTTT. Translated, this is CASSLPFGQGEAFF.